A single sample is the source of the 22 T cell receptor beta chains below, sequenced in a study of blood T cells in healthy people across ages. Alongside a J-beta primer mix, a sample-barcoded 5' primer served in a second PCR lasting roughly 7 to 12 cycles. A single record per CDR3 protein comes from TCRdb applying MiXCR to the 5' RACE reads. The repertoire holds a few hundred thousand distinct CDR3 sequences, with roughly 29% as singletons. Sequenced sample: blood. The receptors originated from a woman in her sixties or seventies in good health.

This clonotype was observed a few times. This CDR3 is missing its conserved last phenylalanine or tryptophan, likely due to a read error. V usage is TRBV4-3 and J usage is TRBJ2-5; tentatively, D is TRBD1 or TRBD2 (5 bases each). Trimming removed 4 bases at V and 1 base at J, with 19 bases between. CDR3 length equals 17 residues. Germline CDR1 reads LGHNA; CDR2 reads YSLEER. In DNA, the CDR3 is TGCGCCAGCAGCCGGGACCAAACTACTGAGCTCCAAGAGACCCAGTACCTC. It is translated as CASSRDQTTELQETQYL.

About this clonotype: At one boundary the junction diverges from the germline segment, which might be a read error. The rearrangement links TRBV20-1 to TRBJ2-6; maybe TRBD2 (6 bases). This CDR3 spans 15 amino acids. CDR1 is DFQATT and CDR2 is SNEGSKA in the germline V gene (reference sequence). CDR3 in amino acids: CSASSGGVGANVLTF. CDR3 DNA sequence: TGCAGTGCTAGTAGTGGAGGGGTAGGGGCCAACGTCCTGACCTTC.

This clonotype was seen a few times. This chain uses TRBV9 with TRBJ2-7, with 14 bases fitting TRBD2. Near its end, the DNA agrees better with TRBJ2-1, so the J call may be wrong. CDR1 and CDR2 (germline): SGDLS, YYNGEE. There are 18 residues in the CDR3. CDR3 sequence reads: CASSVAGLAGALVDEQFF. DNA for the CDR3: TGTGCCAGCAGCGTAGCGGGACTAGCGGGAGCGTTGGTCGATGAGCAGTTCTTC.

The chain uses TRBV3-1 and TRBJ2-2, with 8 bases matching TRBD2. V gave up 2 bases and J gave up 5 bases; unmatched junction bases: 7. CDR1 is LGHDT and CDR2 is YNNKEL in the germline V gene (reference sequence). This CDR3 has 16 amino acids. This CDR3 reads CASSQIRGRRTGELFF. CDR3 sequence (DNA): TGTGCCAGCAGCCAAATCCGCGGGAGGCGGACCGGGGAGCTGTTTTTT. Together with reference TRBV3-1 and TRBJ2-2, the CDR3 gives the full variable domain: DTAVSQTPKYLVTQMGNDKSIKCEQNLGHDTMYWYKQDSKKFLKIMFSYNNKELIINETVPNRFSPKSPDKAHLNLHINSLELGDSAVYFCASSQIRGRRTGELFFGEGSRLTVL.

CDR3 residues: CASSFYSGRAGYNEQFF. CDR3 bases: TGTGCCAGCAGTTTCTACAGCGGGAGGGCCGGCTACAATGAGCAGTTCTTC. The rearrangement joins TRBV12-3 or TRBV12-4 to TRBJ2-5, with TRBD2 matching 10 bases. Judging by the DNA end, TRBJ2-1 fits better; the J call may be wrong. The CDR3 contains 17 residues.

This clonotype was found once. The CDR3 nucleotides read TGCGCCAGCAGCTTGATGTCAGGGGGCACCGGGGAGCTGTTTTTT. Encoded protein: CASSLMSGGTGELFF. This chain joins TRBV5-1 and TRBJ2-2; 7 nucleotides match TRBD1. CDR3 length equals 15 residues. The trim removed 1 base at V and 4 bases at J, leaving 4 bases unmatched. Germline V lookup: CDR1 SGHRS, CDR2 YFSETQ.

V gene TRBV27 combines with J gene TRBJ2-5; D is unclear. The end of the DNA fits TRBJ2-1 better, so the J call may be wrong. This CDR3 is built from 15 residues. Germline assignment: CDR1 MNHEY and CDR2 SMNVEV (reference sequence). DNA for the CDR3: TGTGCCAGCAGTTTGACCTATACGAATTACAATGAGCAGTTCTTC. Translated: CASSLTYTNYNEQFF.

The CDR3 loop reads CSARGQGSGANVLTF. The CDR3 DNA is TGCAGTGCTAGAGGACAGGGTTCTGGGGCCAACGTCCTGACTTTC. The chain is built from TRBV20-1 and TRBJ2-6; 7 bases are shared with TRBD1. The CDR3 consists of 15 residues. Germline V gene data show CDR1 as DFQATT and CDR2 as SNEGSKA (reference sequence). V lost 1 base and J lost 1; bases outside the gene matches: 1.

In DNA, the CDR3 is TGTGCCAGCAGCTTGTGGCGGCAAGAGACCCAGTACTTC. It codes for CASSLWRQETQYF. The chain uses TRBV11-2 and TRBJ2-5; no clear D. CDR1 SGHAT and CDR2 FQNNGV come from the germline V gene. Deletions cut 3 bases from V and 2 bases from J, with 7 bases between. The CDR3 spans 13 residues.

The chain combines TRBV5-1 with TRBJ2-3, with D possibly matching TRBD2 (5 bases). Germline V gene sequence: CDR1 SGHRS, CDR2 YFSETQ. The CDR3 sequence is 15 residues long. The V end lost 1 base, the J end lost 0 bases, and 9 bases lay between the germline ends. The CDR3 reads CASSLRAESTDTQYF. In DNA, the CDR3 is TGCGCCAGCAGCTTGCGAGCGGAGAGCACAGATACGCAGTATTTT.

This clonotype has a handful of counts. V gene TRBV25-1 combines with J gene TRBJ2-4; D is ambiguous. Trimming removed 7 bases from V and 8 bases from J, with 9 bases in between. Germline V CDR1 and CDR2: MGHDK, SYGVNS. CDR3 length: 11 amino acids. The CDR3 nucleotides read TGTGCCAGCACCCTCAAGGACATTCAGTACTTC. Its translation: CASTLKDIQYF.

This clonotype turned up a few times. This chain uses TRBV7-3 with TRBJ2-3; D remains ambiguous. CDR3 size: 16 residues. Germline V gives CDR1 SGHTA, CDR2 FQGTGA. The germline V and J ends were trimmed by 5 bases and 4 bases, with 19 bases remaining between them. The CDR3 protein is CASSPTDGGSSDTQYF. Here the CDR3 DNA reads TGTGCCAGCAGCCCAACCGATGGTGGGTCCTCAGATACGCAGTATTTT.

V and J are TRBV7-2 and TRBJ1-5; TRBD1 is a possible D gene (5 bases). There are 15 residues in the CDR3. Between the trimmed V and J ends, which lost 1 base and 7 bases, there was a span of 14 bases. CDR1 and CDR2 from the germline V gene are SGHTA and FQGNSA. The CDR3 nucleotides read TGTGCCAGCAGCTTAGATAGTGGGGGAGGACAGCCCCAGCATTTT. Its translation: CASSLDSGGGQPQHF.

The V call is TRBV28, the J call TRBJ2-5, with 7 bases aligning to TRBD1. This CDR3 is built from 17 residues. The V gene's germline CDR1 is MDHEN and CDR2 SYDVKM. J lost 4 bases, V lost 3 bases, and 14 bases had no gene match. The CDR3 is CASSFGLQPGQRETQYF. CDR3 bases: TGTGCCAGCAGTTTCGGACTTCAACCGGGACAGCGAGAGACCCAGTACTTC.

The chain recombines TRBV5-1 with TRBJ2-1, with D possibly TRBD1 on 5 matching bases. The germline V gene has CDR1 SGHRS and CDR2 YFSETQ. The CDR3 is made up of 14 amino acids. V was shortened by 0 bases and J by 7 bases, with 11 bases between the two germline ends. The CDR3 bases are TGCGCCAGCAGCTTGGTAGAGGCAGGGAATGAGCAGTTCTTC. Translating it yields CASSLVEAGNEQFF.

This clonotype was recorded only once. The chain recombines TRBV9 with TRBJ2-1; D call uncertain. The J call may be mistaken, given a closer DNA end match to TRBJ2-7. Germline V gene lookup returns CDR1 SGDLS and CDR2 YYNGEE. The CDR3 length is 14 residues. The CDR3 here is CASSVEMGSYEQYF. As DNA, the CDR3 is TGTGCCAGCAGCGTAGAGATGGGTAGCTACGAGCAGTACTTC.

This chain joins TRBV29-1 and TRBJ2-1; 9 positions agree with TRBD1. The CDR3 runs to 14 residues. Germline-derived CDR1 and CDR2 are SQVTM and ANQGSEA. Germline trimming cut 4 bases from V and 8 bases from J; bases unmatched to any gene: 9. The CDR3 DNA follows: TGCAGCGTTGTAGAGACAGGGGGTTATGATGAGCAGTTCTTC. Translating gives CSVVETGGYDEQFF.

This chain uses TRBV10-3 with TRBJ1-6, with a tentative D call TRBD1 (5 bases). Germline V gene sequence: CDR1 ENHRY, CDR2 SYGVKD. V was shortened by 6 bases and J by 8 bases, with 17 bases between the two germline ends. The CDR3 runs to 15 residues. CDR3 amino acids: CAIRDSGTSYSPLHF. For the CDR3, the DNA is TGTGCCATCAGAGATTCCGGGACGTCTTATTCACCCCTCCACTTT.

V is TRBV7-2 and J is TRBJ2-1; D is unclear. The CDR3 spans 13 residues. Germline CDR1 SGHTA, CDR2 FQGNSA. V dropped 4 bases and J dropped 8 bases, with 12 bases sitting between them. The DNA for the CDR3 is TGTGCCAGCAGCTCACCCAGTTTCGATGAGCAGTTCTTC. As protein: CASSSPSFDEQFF.

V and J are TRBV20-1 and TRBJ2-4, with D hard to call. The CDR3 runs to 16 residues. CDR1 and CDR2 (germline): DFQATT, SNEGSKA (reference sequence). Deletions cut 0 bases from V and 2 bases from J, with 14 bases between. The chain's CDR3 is CSARDNNALSKNIQYF. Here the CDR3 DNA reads TGCAGTGCTAGAGATAATAATGCACTCTCCAAAAACATTCAGTACTTC.

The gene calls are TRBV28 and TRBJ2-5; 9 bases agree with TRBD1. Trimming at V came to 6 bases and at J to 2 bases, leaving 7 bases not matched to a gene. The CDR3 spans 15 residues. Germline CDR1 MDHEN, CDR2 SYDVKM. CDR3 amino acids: CASSNRGLRQETQYF. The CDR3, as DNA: TGTGCCAGCAGCAACAGGGGGCTGAGACAAGAGACCCAGTACTTC.

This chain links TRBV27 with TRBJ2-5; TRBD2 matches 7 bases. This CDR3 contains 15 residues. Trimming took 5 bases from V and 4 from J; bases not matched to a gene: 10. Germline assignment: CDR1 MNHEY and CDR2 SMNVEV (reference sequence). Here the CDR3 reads CASSGAAGRGETQYF. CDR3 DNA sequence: TGTGCCAGCAGTGGTGCAGCGGGGCGGGGAGAGACCCAGTACTTC.